This T cell receptor beta chain was obtained from a study of T cell changes during pregnancy in multiple sclerosis. The protocol was immunoSEQ multiplex PCR, while the TCRdb copy is restricted to in-frame clones and leaves out a portion. The profile shows about 73,000 clones, around 92% of them singletons. CDR1 and CDR2 (germline): MNHEY, SMNVEV (reference sequence). This CDR3 has 15 amino acids. After removal of 7 bases from V and 0 bases from J, the junction contained 2 bases not matched to a gene. The TCR originated in a female donor in good health, enrolled as a control in a pregnancy study. This material consisted of peripheral blood, taken in the third trimester of pregnancy. This chain links TRBV27 with TRBJ2-6; TRBD2 aligns across 8 bases. CDR3 sequence reads: CASTGGGSGANVLTF. The CDR3 nucleotides are TGTGCCAGCACGGGAGGGGGCTCTGGGGCCAACGTCCTGACTTTC.